This paragraph covers one T cell receptor (beta chain) sequence. The data were taken from a study of blood T cells in healthy people across ages. A sample-barcoded 5' primer and a J-beta primer mix were used in a second PCR of roughly 6 to 12 cycles. TCRdb recomputed calls from the 5' RACE reads with MiXCR, one row per CDR3 protein. The table has around 500,000 distinct CDR3 sequences, around half seen once. Germline V gene sequence: CDR1 SGHTA, CDR2 FQGNSA. CDR3 size: 15 residues. Trimming stripped 7 bases from V and 1 base from J, with 16 bases between. This chain uses TRBV7-2 with TRBJ2-5; D is possibly TRBD2 (7 bases). The clonotype originates from a man older than 75 in good health. The source material was blood. The CDR3 sequence is CASNFQGGGQETQYF. The DNA of the CDR3 is TGTGCCAGCAACTTTCAAGGGGGGGGCCAAGAGACCCAGTACTTC.